This TCR beta chain is from a study of post-analysis software for immune sequencing data. Comments on this clonotype: Its target is not known. An end of the junction does not agree with germline; a read error may underlie this.

Study conclusions and caveats: Included in a set of four or five TRBV segments more frequent in patients than controls were TRBV5-6, TRBV5-1 and TRBV20-1.

TCR beta libraries were prepared from cDNA with unique molecular identifiers. Using its own MiXCR run on the PCR reads, TCRdb lists one record per CDR3 protein. The data show fewer than 850,000 distinct CDR3 sequences, more than 45% seen once. The CDR3 runs 14 residues. This sequence originates from a girl between 5 and 17 years old with multiple sclerosis. Source material: blood. The rearrangement links TRBV12-3 or TRBV12-4 to TRBJ1-5; 10 positions agree with TRBD1. In nucleotides, the CDR3 is TGTACCAGCAGGGGACAGGGGAATGGTCAGCCCCAGCATTTT. Residues: CTSRGQGNGQPQHF.